This T cell receptor beta chain is from a study of cytomegalovirus exposure and HLA in healthy donors. This clone was found once. The PCR contained 60 Vbeta and 13 Jbeta primers. Here immunoSEQ multiplex PCR was the method, and the copy in TCRdb shows in-frame clones only, minus some. The sample has approximately 100,000 clones; over 65% are singletons. This CDR3 is built from 19 residues. Germline V lookup: CDR1 SGDLS, CDR2 YYNGEE. The ends lost 3 bases at V and 4 bases at J; junction bases unmatched: 19. Source material: PBMCs. The chain couples TRBV9 to TRBJ2-1, with 7 bases matching TRBD2. This clonotype originated in a man aged 60 to 69 in good health and CMV-seropositive. The CDR3 spells CASSGGPTRSAGIYNEQFF. The DNA for the CDR3 is TGTGCCAGCAGCGGAGGCCCCACTCGATCAGCGGGGATATACAATGAGCAGTTCTTC.